This T cell receptor (beta chain) was documented in a study of cytomegalovirus exposure and HLA in healthy donors. With regard to this clone: Its antigen is as yet unknown.

This CDR3 comprises 15 residues. The V and J ends lost 4 bases and 2 bases, in that order; junction bases with no gene match: 5. Germline V gene data show CDR1 as LNHDA and CDR2 as SQIVND (reference sequence). The PCR ran on 60 Vbeta and 13 Jbeta primers. Method: immunoSEQ multiplex PCR; TCRdb's copy keeps in-frame clones and lacks some. The sample carries 200,000 to 250,000 clones, approximately 81% recorded once. General observations from the study: The authors enumerated roughly 160 TCR beta chains as linked to cytomegalovirus.

The sequence was obtained from a human donor in good health. The chain is built from TRBV19 and TRBJ2-7, with TRBD2 identical over 10 bases. Sequencing was carried out using PBMCs. CDR3 DNA sequence: TGTGCCAGTAGTACCGTAGCGGGAGGTGCCTACGAGCAGTACTTC. Its protein is CASSTVAGGAYEQYF.